This section outlines one T cell receptor (beta chain) sequence together with its context. The data are from a study of blood T cell repertoires in COVID-19. Study details: The study drew acute and convalescent COVID-19 samples from the United States, Italy and Spain. PBMCs, B-cell-depleted T cells, or T cells were the source of the cDNA or gDNA that made up the material.

Sequenced by immunoSEQ multiplex PCR; TCRdb stores in-frame clones only, minus some. The table has 150,000 to 200,000 clones, roughly 90% seen once. Deletions cut 10 bases from V and 1 base from J, with 13 bases between. This CDR3 is built from 13 residues. Germline V gives CDR1 MNHEY, CDR2 SVGAGI. The chain carries TRBV6-5 and TRBJ1-1; D gene unclear. The specimen sequenced was PBMCs or T cells enriched from blood (not recorded which). This clonotype was obtained from a woman between 45 and 65 years old who had recovered from COVID-19. This chain's CDR3 is CATFFSQNTEAFF. As DNA, the CDR3 is TGTGCCACCTTTTTCAGTCAGAACACTGAAGCTTTCTTT.